The 13 T cell receptor beta chains below were found in one sample sequenced in a study of OX40 agonist ivuxolimab in advanced cancers. The table came from immunoSEQ multiplex PCR; TCRdb's copy has only in-frame clones and leaves some out. This sample has about 80,000 clones, with around 86% found just once. The sequences come from CD4+ or CD8+ T cells sorted from blood, collected in a trial of the OX40 agonist ivuxolimab. The receptor set was obtained from an adult with an advanced solid tumor such as melanoma, head and neck, liver or kidney cancer.

The V gene is TRBV6-4, the J gene TRBJ1-1; 9 bases align to TRBD1. Germline V gene data show CDR1 as MRHNA and CDR2 as SNTAGT. Losses at the gene ends were 3 bases for V and 1 base for J; bases not matched to a gene: 6. The CDR3 consists of 16 residues. The CDR3 loop reads CASSERTGVGNTEAFF. The CDR3, as DNA: TGTGCCAGCAGTGAAAGGACAGGGGTAGGGAACACTGAAGCTTTCTTT.

The V gene is TRBV9, the J gene TRBJ2-3, with 10 bases aligning to TRBD2. V lost 1 base to trimming and J lost 2 bases; unmatched junction nucleotides: 4. From germline, CDR1 is SGDLS and CDR2 YYNGEE. This CDR3 spans 16 amino acids. CDR3 nucleotides: TGTGCCAGCAGCGTATTGAGCGGGAGGGCCACAGATACGCAGTATTTT. Protein: CASSVLSGRATDTQYF.

V gene TRBV19 combines with J gene TRBJ2-7; D is uncertain. CDR1 is LNHDA and CDR2 is SQIVND in the germline V gene (reference sequence). This CDR3 has 12 amino acids. V was trimmed by 5 bases and J by 2 bases, leaving 7 bases between them. The DNA of the CDR3 is TGTGCCAGTAGTCCGGACCCCTACGAGCAGTACTTC. Protein: CASSPDPYEQYF.

The chain joins TRBV9 to TRBJ1-1; TRBD1 might be the D (6 bases). V lost 0 bases to trimming and J lost 1 base, with 7 bases between them. The CDR3 covers 14 residues. In germline, CDR1 is SGDLS, CDR2 YYNGEE. For the CDR3, the DNA is TGTGCCAGCAGCGTAGTAGGGGGGAACACTGAAGCTTTCTTT. Translated, it gives CASSVVGGNTEAFF.

The gene calls are TRBV4-3 and TRBJ2-2; the D is unclear. The CDR3 loop spans 15 amino acids. With 0 bases removed from V and 5 bases from J, the gap between germline ends came to 10 bases. Germline loops: CDR1 LGHNA, CDR2 YSLEER. The CDR3 sequence is CASSQEDPRTGELFF. Here the CDR3 DNA reads TGCGCCAGCAGCCAAGAGGACCCGAGAACCGGGGAGCTGTTTTTT.

This sequence joins TRBV5-4 and TRBJ2-1; maybe TRBD2 (6 bases). The CDR3 has 13 residues. Per the germline V gene, CDR1 is SGHNT and CDR2 is YYREEE (reference sequence). With 4 bases removed from V and 10 bases from J, the gap between germline ends came to 15 bases. The CDR3 DNA sequence: TGTGCCAGCAGCAAAAACCAGGGAGGCGAGCAGTTCTTC. This translates into CASSKNQGGEQFF.

The rearrangement joins TRBV9 to TRBJ1-1; D unclear. CDR3 size: 18 residues. Trimming left V 3 bases short and J 5 bases short, with 26 bases between. From germline, CDR1 is SGDLS and CDR2 YYNGEE. CDR3 DNA sequence: TGTGCCAGCAGCGACAACCGGTATTCCGGGCCGCGTGGGACTGAAGCTTTCTTT. Protein product: CASSDNRYSGPRGTEAFF.

J is TRBJ2-3 and V is TRBV7-3; tentatively, D is TRBD1 (5 bases). Germline loops: CDR1 SGHTA, CDR2 FQGTGA. V was cut by 5 bases and J by 0 bases, with 9 bases left in between. The CDR3 is 14 residues long. CDR3 sequence: CASSPAGSTDTQYF. The CDR3 bases are TGTGCCAGCAGCCCTGCAGGGAGCACAGATACGCAGTATTTT.

The chain is built from TRBV28 and TRBJ1-1; 7 nucleotides agree with TRBD1. J was trimmed by 4 bases and V by 6 bases; bases with no gene match: 8. The CDR3 is 14 residues long. The germline CDR1 and CDR2 sequences are MDHEN and SYDVKM. The CDR3 bases are TGTGCCAGCAGCCCCCAGACAGGGCTCACTGAAGCTTTCTTT. The encoded protein is CASSPQTGLTEAFF. Filled out from reference TRBV28 and TRBJ1-1, the complete variable domain reads DVKVTQSSRYLVKRTGEKVFLECVQDMDHENMFWYRQDPGLGLRLIYFSYDVKMKEKGDIPEGYSVSREKKERFSLILESASTNQTSMYLCASSPQTGLTEAFFGQGTRLTVV.

The chain joins TRBV2 to TRBJ1-5, with 8 nucleotides matching TRBD1. V trimming: 6 bases; J trimming: 7 bases; junction bases outside the gene matches: 5. Per germline, CDR1 SNHLY and CDR2 FYNNEI. This CDR3 region has 13 residues. CDR3 in DNA: TGTGCCAGCAGGACGCAGGGGGCGCAGCCCCAGCATTTT. Translation gives CASRTQGAQPQHF. Full variable domain (missing parts from reference TRBV2 and TRBJ1-5): EPEVTQTPSHQVTQMGQEVILRCVPISNHLYFYWYRQILGQKVEFLVSFYNNEISEKSEIFDDQFSVERPDGSNFTLKIRSTKLEDSAMYFCASRTQGAQPQHFGDGTRLSIL.

The CDR3 region has the DNA TGTGCCAGCAGTTGGTCGACAACAACCACTGAAGCTTTCTTT. It encodes CASSWSTTTTEAFF. V gene TRBV27 combines with J gene TRBJ1-1, with D hard to call. V lost 4 bases and J 4 bases, leaving 13 bases between the germline ends. CDR1 MNHEY and CDR2 SMNVEV come from the germline V gene (reference sequence). The CDR3 consists of 14 residues.

This chain uses TRBV4-1 with TRBJ2-5; maybe TRBD2 (5 bases). From germline, CDR1 is MGHRA and CDR2 YSYEKL. V dropped 1 base and J dropped 5 bases, with 8 bases sitting between them. The CDR3 is 13 residues long. This CDR3 is CASSQGGSETQYF. CDR3 in DNA: TGCGCCAGCAGCCAAGGCGGGTCGGAGACCCAGTACTTC.

The CDR3 region is CASSPSAYGYTF. The CDR3 coding sequence is TGTGCCAGCAGCCCCTCAGCCTATGGCTACACCTTC. V is TRBV14 and J is TRBJ1-2, with no clear D. With 4 bases removed from V and 4 bases from J, the gap between germline ends came to 7 bases. Per germline, CDR1 SGHDN and CDR2 FVKESK. This CDR3 is 12 amino acids long.